The entry that follows covers one T cell receptor beta chain sequence. In the original workflow: Cell counts per sample came from amplifying reference gene primers. TCRdb's copy holds only in-frame clones and misses some; the assay was immunoSEQ multiplex PCR. That table is the source of V, J and clone size, and D and trimming were worked out from the DNA. The table lists approximately 240,000 clones, approximately 80% of them singletons, with 15% to 20% in the top ten. The CDR3 runs 17 residues. CDR1 MNHEY and CDR2 SMNVEV come from the germline V gene (reference sequence). The V gene lost 1 base and the J gene lost 0 bases, with 13 bases spanning the gap. The data are from a study of blood T cell repertoires in COVID-19. Study at large: Acute and convalescent COVID-19 specimens originated in the United States, Italy and Spain. Sample material is recorded as cDNA or gDNA derived from T cells, B-cell-depleted T cells, or PBMCs.

This clonotype was obtained from a woman of 80 years or more with active or convalescent COVID-19. The rearrangement uses TRBV27 and TRBJ2-1; no definite D call. The sequenced sample was peripheral blood. DNA for the CDR3: TGTGCCAGCAGTTTATTGACTGCTATCGGCTCCTACAATGAGCAGTTCTTC. As protein: CASSLLTAIGSYNEQFF.